The 4 T cell receptor beta chains listed next were all sequenced from one sample in a study of OX40 agonist ivuxolimab in advanced cancers. The data were produced by immunoSEQ multiplex PCR, yet TCRdb's version contains in-frame clones alone and is incomplete. The sample lists roughly 40,000 clones, about 88% occurring once. The sample consisted of CD4+ or CD8+ T cells sorted from blood, taken in a trial of the OX40 agonist ivuxolimab. The receptors shown here come from an adult with an advanced solid tumor such as melanoma, head and neck, liver or kidney cancer.

This sequence joins TRBV10-1 and TRBJ1-1, with TRBD1 matching over 9 bases. J lost 5 bases, V lost 0 bases, and 4 bases had no gene match. The CDR3 consists of 15 residues. CDR1 is WNHNN, CDR2 SYGVQD, per germline (reference sequence). CDR3 in DNA: TGCGCCAGCAGTGAGTCCGGACAGGGGAGGACTGAAGCTTTCTTT. Its translation is CASSESGQGRTEAFF.

This sequence joins TRBV19 and TRBJ2-7, with a possible D match to TRBD1 (5 bases). The V end was cut by 4 bases, the J end by 3 bases, with 13 bases between. The germline gives CDR1 LNHDA, CDR2 SQIVND (reference sequence). The CDR3 extends over 14 amino acids. Here the CDR3 reads CASSRQTTNYEQYF. CDR3 nucleotides: TGTGCCAGTAGTAGACAGACAACAAACTACGAGCAGTACTTC.

V is TRBV12-5 and J is TRBJ2-5; D remains unclear. Looked up from germline, CDR1 is LGHNT and CDR2 is FRNRAP. Trimming shortened V by 1 base and J by 1 base, and 4 bases separated the two germline ends. CDR3 length equals 13 residues. The CDR3 here is CASGLGPQETQYF. CDR3 DNA: TGTGCTAGTGGTTTGGGACCCCAAGAGACCCAGTACTTC.

The chain recombines TRBV15 with TRBJ2-3, with D uncertain. Deletions cut 6 bases from V and 3 bases from J, with 10 bases between. In germline, CDR1 is LNHNV, CDR2 YYDKDF (reference sequence). The CDR3 spans 13 residues. The CDR3 region has the DNA TGTGCCACCAGGACCGGAACTACAGATACGCAGTATTTT. The encoded protein is CATRTGTTDTQYF.